Listed below are T cell receptor beta chains from one sample, sequenced in a study of T cell responses to AZD1222 COVID-19 vaccine. Clones were sequenced by immunoSEQ multiplex PCR, and TCRdb holds only the in-frame ones, with some missing. The table lists about 83,000 clones, 75% to 90% of them singletons. The sequences come from peripheral blood, collected 28 days after the second AZD1222 dose. The receptors originated from an adult who received the AZD1222 COVID-19 vaccine. Each CDR3 is given with its conserved first and last residue. The order of the fields is clone size, J gene, V gene, D gene, CDR3 protein, CDR3 DNA. D genes are given only for firm matches. Size is omitted from some rows. Given values are once, few, many or a class for expanded clones.

clone size: NA
J gene: TRBJ1-4
V gene: TRBV27
D gene: NA
CDR3 protein: CASSGYSRGEKLFF
CDR3 DNA: TGTGCCAGCAGTGGGTACTCTCGGGGTGAAAAACTGTTTTTT

clone size: few
J gene: TRBJ2-5
V gene: TRBV6-5
D gene: NA
CDR3 protein: CASSNRGLQETQYF
CDR3 DNA: TGTGCCAGCAGTAACCGGGGCCTCCAAGAGACCCAGTACTTC

clone size: NA
J gene: TRBJ2-5
V gene: TRBV7-9
D gene: TRBD1
CDR3 protein: CASSQGRQGALETQYF
CDR3 DNA: TGTGCCAGCAGCCAGGGAAGACAGGGGGCGTTAGAGACCCAGTACTTC

clone size: few
J gene: TRBJ2-1
V gene: TRBV29-1
D gene: NA
CDR3 protein: CSVWWVTGNEQFF
CDR3 DNA: TGCAGCGTTTGGTGGGTAACGGGTAATGAGCAGTTCTTC

clone size: NA
J gene: TRBJ2-5
V gene: TRBV5-1
D gene: TRBD2
CDR3 protein: CASSSGLAGGETQYF
CDR3 DNA: TGCGCCAGCAGCTCGGGACTAGCGGGTGGAGAGACCCAGTACTTC

clone size: NA
J gene: TRBJ2-3
V gene: TRBV6-5
D gene: TRBD1
CDR3 protein: CASGESGGKTDTQYF
CDR3 DNA: TGTGCCAGCGGGGAATCAGGGGGCAAGACAGATACGCAGTATTTT

clone size: NA
J gene: TRBJ1-2
V gene: TRBV29-1
D gene: NA
CDR3 protein: CSVEAAEYGYTF
CDR3 DNA: TGCAGCGTTGAAGCGGCTGAATATGGCTACACCTTC

clone size: NA
J gene: TRBJ2-3
V gene: TRBV30
D gene: NA
CDR3 protein: CAWRPELQDTQYF
CDR3 DNA: TGTGCCTGGAGGCCGGAGTTACAAGATACGCAGTATTTT

clone size: NA
J gene: TRBJ2-3
V gene: TRBV7-6
D gene: NA
CDR3 protein: CASSLTGSRTDTQYF
CDR3 DNA: TGTGCCAGCAGCTTAACGGGGTCCCGCACAGATACGCAGTATTTT

clone size: NA
J gene: TRBJ1-4
V gene: TRBV25-1
D gene: NA
CDR3 protein: CASSRSRAPGEKLFF
CDR3 DNA: TGTGCCAGCAGTAGAAGCAGGGCTCCTGGGGAAAAACTGTTTTTT

clone size: NA
J gene: TRBJ2-1
V gene: TRBV6-5
D gene: TRBD2
CDR3 protein: CASRGTSGGQDPFF
CDR3 DNA: TGTGCCAGCAGAGGGACTAGCGGGGGCCAAGATCCGTTCTTC

clone size: NA
J gene: TRBJ1-2
V gene: TRBV7-2
D gene: NA
CDR3 protein: CASSLDSAGDDYGYTF
CDR3 DNA: TGTGCCAGCAGCTTAGACTCGGCAGGGGACGACTATGGCTACACCTTC

clone size: NA
J gene: TRBJ2-5
V gene: TRBV24-1
D gene: NA
CDR3 protein: CATSDPSRGERETQYF
CDR3 DNA: TGTGCCACCAGTGATCCCTCCAGGGGAGAAAGAGAGACCCAGTACTTC

clone size: NA
J gene: TRBJ2-2
V gene: TRBV7-9
D gene: TRBD1
CDR3 protein: CASSSLMGQASGELFF
CDR3 DNA: TGTGCCAGCAGCTCTTTGATGGGACAGGCCAGCGGGGAGCTGTTTTTT

clone size: NA
J gene: TRBJ2-7
V gene: TRBV7-9
D gene: TRBD2
CDR3 protein: CASSLEAGGSYEQYF
CDR3 DNA: TGTGCCAGCAGCTTAGAAGCGGGAGGCTCCTACGAGCAGTACTTC

clone size: NA
J gene: TRBJ2-1
V gene: TRBV27
D gene: TRBD2
CDR3 protein: CASSLSGRNEQFF
CDR3 DNA: TGTGCCAGCAGCTTAAGCGGGAGAAATGAGCAGTTCTTC

clone size: once
J gene: TRBJ2-7
V gene: TRBV27
D gene: TRBD1
CDR3 protein: CASTEAGTGKSREQYF
CDR3 DNA: TGTGCCAGCACCGAAGCCGGGACAGGGAAGTCGCGGGAGCAGTACTTC

clone size: NA
J gene: TRBJ2-2
V gene: TRBV5-1
D gene: TRBD1
CDR3 protein: CASRRDSTGELFF
CDR3 DNA: TGCGCCAGCCGCCGGGACAGCACCGGGGAGCTGTTTTTT

clone size: NA
J gene: TRBJ1-5
V gene: TRBV30
D gene: NA
CDR3 protein: CAWDLGGSNQPQHF
CDR3 DNA: TGTGCCTGGGATTTAGGGGGATCAAATCAGCCCCAGCATTTT

clone size: NA
J gene: TRBJ1-5
V gene: TRBV19
D gene: NA
CDR3 protein: CASSIEGARNQPQHF
CDR3 DNA: TGTGCCAGTAGTATAGAGGGGGCAAGAAATCAGCCCCAGCATTTT

clone size: NA
J gene: TRBJ1-5
V gene: TRBV28
D gene: TRBD1
CDR3 protein: CASSSGTGNQPQHF
CDR3 DNA: TGTGCCAGCAGTTCCGGGACAGGGAATCAGCCCCAGCATTTT

clone size: once
J gene: TRBJ1-5
V gene: TRBV9
D gene: NA
CDR3 protein: CASSTGQSNQPQHF
CDR3 DNA: TGTGCCAGCAGCACCGGACAGAGCAATCAGCCCCAGCATTTT

clone size: few
J gene: TRBJ2-7
V gene: TRBV7-3
D gene: TRBD1
CDR3 protein: CASSPGGFEQYF
CDR3 DNA: TGTGCCAGCAGTCCAGGGGGTTTCGAGCAGTACTTC

clone size: NA
J gene: TRBJ1-1
V gene: TRBV19
D gene: TRBD1
CDR3 protein: CASRPTGGAFSPNAEAFF
CDR3 DNA: TGTGCCAGTAGGCCGACAGGGGGCGCGTTCTCCCCGAACGCTGAAGCTTTCTTT

clone size: once
J gene: TRBJ2-2
V gene: TRBV18
D gene: NA
CDR3 protein: CASSPPDRPGSFDTGELFF
CDR3 DNA: TGTGCCAGCTCACCACCGGACAGACCGGGTTCCTTCGACACCGGGGAGCTGTTTTTT

clone size: NA
J gene: TRBJ2-3
V gene: TRBV28
D gene: NA
CDR3 protein: CASRAGSGYTDTQYF
CDR3 DNA: TGTGCCAGCAGAGCTGGTAGCGGTTACACAGATACGCAGTATTTT

clone size: NA
J gene: TRBJ2-5
V gene: TRBV30
D gene: TRBD2
CDR3 protein: CAWSVAGGETQYF
CDR3 DNA: TGTGCCTGGAGTGTAGCGGGGGGGGAGACCCAGTACTTC

clone size: NA
J gene: TRBJ2-1
V gene: TRBV13
D gene: NA
CDR3 protein: CASSQMAGADKFNEQFF
CDR3 DNA: TGTGCCAGCAGCCAAATGGCAGGGGCCGATAAATTCAATGAGCAGTTCTTC

clone size: few
J gene: TRBJ1-4
V gene: TRBV4-2
D gene: NA
CDR3 protein: CASGPGSREKLFF
CDR3 DNA: TGTGCCAGCGGCCCAGGAAGTAGAGAAAAACTGTTTTTT

clone size: NA
J gene: TRBJ1-5
V gene: TRBV15
D gene: NA
CDR3 protein: CATSKLGPNQPQHF
CDR3 DNA: TGTGCCACCAGCAAACTAGGGCCCAATCAGCCCCAGCATTTT

clone size: NA
J gene: TRBJ1-6
V gene: TRBV18
D gene: NA
CDR3 protein: CASSPRGLGNSPLHF
CDR3 DNA: TGTGCCAGCTCACCACGGGGGCTGGGTAATTCACCCCTCCACTTT

clone size: NA
J gene: TRBJ2-1
V gene: TRBV29-1
D gene: NA
CDR3 protein: CSVELGGYNEQFF
CDR3 DNA: TGCAGCGTTGAATTAGGGGGATACAATGAGCAGTTCTTC

clone size: NA
J gene: TRBJ1-1
V gene: TRBV28
D gene: TRBD1
CDR3 protein: CASSPSNRGDEAFF
CDR3 DNA: TGTGCCAGCAGTCCGTCGAACAGGGGGGATGAAGCTTTCTTT

clone size: NA
J gene: TRBJ2-1
V gene: TRBV5-1
D gene: NA
CDR3 protein: CASSLTLGNEQFF
CDR3 DNA: TGCGCCAGCAGCCTCACCCTGGGCAATGAGCAGTTCTTC

clone size: NA
J gene: TRBJ1-5
V gene: TRBV9
D gene: NA
CDR3 protein: CASSQGTSSNQPQHF
CDR3 DNA: TGTGCCAGCAGCCAAGGGACATCCAGCAATCAGCCCCAGCATTTT

clone size: NA
J gene: TRBJ1-1
V gene: TRBV5-1
D gene: NA
CDR3 protein: CASSLGGNTEAFF
CDR3 DNA: TGCGCCAGCAGCTTGGGGGGGAACACTGAAGCTTTCTTT

clone size: NA
J gene: TRBJ2-1
V gene: TRBV2
D gene: NA
CDR3 protein: CASVEEGREQFF
CDR3 DNA: TGTGCCAGCGTGGAAGAGGGGCGGGAGCAGTTCTTC

clone size: NA
J gene: TRBJ2-1
V gene: TRBV30
D gene: TRBD2
CDR3 protein: CAWSVLLAENNEQFF
CDR3 DNA: TGTGCCTGGAGTGTTCTACTAGCGGAAAACAATGAGCAGTTCTTC

clone size: NA
J gene: TRBJ2-1
V gene: TRBV7-2
D gene: NA
CDR3 protein: CASSLLRGVREQFF
CDR3 DNA: TGTGCCAGCAGCTTACTAAGGGGGGTGCGGGAGCAGTTCTTC

clone size: once
J gene: TRBJ2-2
V gene: TRBV12-3/TRBV12-4
D gene: NA
CDR3 protein: CASSLFSAGELFF
CDR3 DNA: TGTGCCAGCAGTTTATTTTCTGCCGGGGAGCTGTTTTTT

clone size: few
J gene: TRBJ1-2
V gene: TRBV10-3
D gene: NA
CDR3 protein: CAISESPRQLYGYTF
CDR3 DNA: TGTGCCATCAGTGAGTCCCCGAGACAGCTGTATGGCTACACCTTC

clone size: once
J gene: TRBJ2-7
V gene: TRBV9
D gene: TRBD2
CDR3 protein: CASSPSGGWEQYF
CDR3 DNA: TGTGCCAGCAGCCCGAGCGGGGGGTGGGAGCAGTACTTC

clone size: NA
J gene: TRBJ2-3
V gene: TRBV7-9
D gene: NA
CDR3 protein: CASSPVGYTQYF
CDR3 DNA: TGTGCCAGCAGCCCCGTCGGCTATACGCAGTATTTT

clone size: NA
J gene: TRBJ2-1
V gene: TRBV29-1
D gene: TRBD2
CDR3 protein: CSVEGSGGTRYNEQFF
CDR3 DNA: TGCAGCGTTGAGGGTAGCGGGGGGACCCGCTACAATGAGCAGTTCTTC

clone size: NA
J gene: TRBJ2-1
V gene: TRBV30
D gene: TRBD1
CDR3 protein: CAWSLGTGDEQFF
CDR3 DNA: TGTGCCTGGAGCTTAGGGACAGGGGATGAGCAGTTCTTC